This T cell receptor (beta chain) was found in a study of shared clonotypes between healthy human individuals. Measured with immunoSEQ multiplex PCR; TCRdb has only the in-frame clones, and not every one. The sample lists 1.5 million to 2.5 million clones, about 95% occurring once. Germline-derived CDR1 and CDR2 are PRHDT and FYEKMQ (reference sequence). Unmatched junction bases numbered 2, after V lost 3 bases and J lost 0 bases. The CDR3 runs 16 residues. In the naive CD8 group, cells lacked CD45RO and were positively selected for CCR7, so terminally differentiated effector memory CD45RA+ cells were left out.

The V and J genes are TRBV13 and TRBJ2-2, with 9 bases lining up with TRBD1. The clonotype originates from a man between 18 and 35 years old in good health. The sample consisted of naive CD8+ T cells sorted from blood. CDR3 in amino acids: CASSFWTGANTGELFF. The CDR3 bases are TGTGCCAGCAGCTTCTGGACAGGGGCGAACACCGGGGAGCTGTTTTTT.